One and the same sample provided the 27 T cell receptor beta chains below, sequenced in a study of blood T cell repertoires in COVID-19. Generated by immunoSEQ multiplex PCR, the TCRdb table keeps only in-frame clones and is missing some. The repertoire holds more than 200,000 clones, about 88% seen once, with approximately 2% in the top ten. The sequenced material came from peripheral blood. The receptors shown here come from a woman in her thirties or forties who had recovered from COVID-19.

V usage is TRBV7-2 and J usage is TRBJ1-2; 7 bases align to TRBD1. This CDR3 is built from 15 residues. The V segment lost 4 bases and the J segment 4 bases; nucleotides outside the gene matches: 9. Germline lookup yields CDR1 SGHTA and CDR2 FQGNSA. The CDR3 loop reads CASSSWTGDVYGYTF. In nucleotides, the CDR3 is TGTGCCAGCAGCTCGTGGACAGGAGACGTCTATGGCTACACCTTC.

This clone was picked up a small number of times. The chain employs TRBV5-1 and TRBJ1-2; D is unresolved. CDR1 SGHRS and CDR2 YFSETQ come from the germline V gene. Trimming stripped 0 bases from V and 4 bases from J, with 4 bases between. The CDR3 is made up of 12 amino acids. The CDR3 spells CASSLGGYGYTF. CDR3 DNA sequence: TGCGCCAGCAGCTTGGGAGGCTATGGCTACACCTTC.

The rearrangement uses TRBV28 and TRBJ2-1; 8 bases match TRBD1. This CDR3 region has 16 residues. Losses at the gene ends were 6 bases for V and 0 bases for J; bases not matched to a gene: 7. CDR1 and CDR2 from the germline V gene are MDHEN and SYDVKM. The CDR3 sequence: CASSPQGAPSYNEQFF. CDR3 sequence (DNA): TGTGCCAGCAGCCCTCAGGGGGCCCCCTCCTACAATGAGCAGTTCTTC.

CDR3 in amino acids: CASSLLGTGGETQYF. The CDR3 bases are TGTGCCAGCAGTTTATTAGGGACAGGGGGGGAGACCCAGTACTTC. The chain couples TRBV27 to TRBJ2-5; TRBD1 agrees at 11 bases. There are 15 residues in the CDR3. Losses at the gene ends were 1 base for V and 5 bases for J; bases not matched to a gene: 3. Germline CDR1 and CDR2: MNHEY and SMNVEV (reference sequence).

The genes are TRBV7-9 and TRBJ1-1, with D hard to call. Germline lookup yields CDR1 SEHNR and CDR2 FQNEAQ (reference sequence). Trimming removed 1 base at V and 0 bases at J, with 9 bases between. This CDR3 spans 15 amino acids. CDR3 nucleotides: TGTGCCAGCAGCTTAGGCGTCTTTATGAACACTGAAGCTTTCTTT. The encoded protein is CASSLGVFMNTEAFF.

The rearrangement joins TRBV27 to TRBJ2-5; 8 bases map to TRBD2. The length of the CDR3 is 13 residues. Trimming removed 10 bases from V and 5 bases from J; junction bases left unmatched: 9. From germline, CDR1 is MNHEY and CDR2 SMNVEV (reference sequence). The CDR3 DNA sequence: TGTGCCACCCGAACGGGGGGGCGGGAGACCCAGTACTTC. Protein product: CATRTGGRETQYF.

The chain has TRBV6-6 and TRBJ2-7; D unresolved. The CDR3 is 14 amino acids. Germline loops: CDR1 MNHNY, CDR2 SVGAGI (reference sequence). Trimming stripped 6 bases from V and 0 bases from J, with 12 bases between. CDR3 sequence reads: CASRPLAVSYEQYF. The CDR3 nucleotides are TGTGCCAGCAGACCCCTTGCAGTCTCCTACGAGCAGTACTTC.

In this sample, this clone turned up once. The chain has TRBV7-2 and TRBJ1-6; D may be TRBD1 (6 bases). The germline gives CDR1 SGHTA, CDR2 FQGNSA. The CDR3 has 16 residues. V lost 5 bases to trimming and J lost 6 bases, with 17 bases between them. The CDR3 DNA reads TGTGCCAGCAGCCCACAGGGACCCCTCCTTAATTCACCCCTCCACTTT. Protein: CASSPQGPLLNSPLHF.

The rearrangement links TRBV18 to TRBJ2-2; 7 positions match TRBD1. Germline CDR1 is KGHSH and CDR2 is LQKENI. The trim removed 6 bases at V and 5 bases at J, leaving 3 bases unmatched. This CDR3 comprises 13 residues. As DNA, the CDR3 is TGTGCCAGCTCCCCGACAGGGACCGGGGAGCTGTTTTTT. Amino acids: CASSPTGTGELFF.

The gene calls are TRBV18 and TRBJ2-2, with D possibly matching TRBD2 (6 bases). The germline V gene encodes CDR1 KGHSH and CDR2 LQKENI. This CDR3 is built from 16 residues. Trimming left V 1 base short and J 5 bases short, with 14 bases between. DNA for the CDR3: TGTGCCAGCTCACCACTCGGCGGAGGGCGGACCGGGGAGCTGTTTTTT. Protein: CASSPLGGGRTGELFF.

The chain recombines TRBV29-1 with TRBJ2-3; a weak D match, TRBD2 (6 bases). The CDR3 consists of 15 residues. Trimming pared 4 bases from V and 1 base from J, leaving 15 bases between. The V gene's germline CDR1 is SQVTM and CDR2 ANQGSEA. CDR3 in amino acids: CSVVSGFYGTDTQYF. The CDR3 DNA sequence: TGCAGCGTTGTAAGCGGGTTCTACGGCACAGATACGCAGTATTTT.

The chain combines TRBV5-1 with TRBJ2-2; the match to TRBD1 covers 8 bases. Germline V gives CDR1 SGHRS, CDR2 YFSETQ. The CDR3 contains 16 residues. Trimming removed 0 bases from V and 4 bases from J; junction bases left unmatched: 5. The CDR3 bases are TGCGCCAGCAGCTTGGGGACACAGGGGGTCACCGGGGAGCTGTTTTTT. Protein sequence: CASSLGTQGVTGELFF.

This clone showed up just once. CDR3 region: CASSLLGGLDEQYF. The CDR3 DNA sequence: TGTGCCAGCAGCTTACTTGGGGGCCTGGACGAGCAGTACTTC. This chain links TRBV7-9 with TRBJ2-7, with a possible D match to TRBD1 (6 bases). CDR3 length: 14 residues. V was pared by 2 bases and J by 5 bases, with 13 bases between. Germline CDR1 SEHNR, CDR2 FQNEAQ (reference sequence). The complete variable domain, with remaining parts taken from reference TRBV7-9 and TRBJ2-7, reads DTGVSQNPRHKITKRGQNVTFRCDPISEHNRLYWYRQTLGQGPEFLTYFQNEAQLEKSRLLSDRFSAERPKGSFSTLEIQRTEQGDSAMYLCASSLLGGLDEQYFGPGTRLTVT.

The chain employs TRBV4-1 and TRBJ2-1; TRBD2 agrees at 16 bases. V dropped 0 bases and J dropped 8; count of bases not matched to a gene: 7. The CDR3 consists of 18 residues. The germline V gene encodes CDR1 MGHRA and CDR2 YSYEKL. The CDR3 bases are TGCGCCAGCAGCCAAGATGGGGGGACTAGCGGGAGGGAGGATGAGCAGTTCTTC. Translation: CASSQDGGTSGREDEQFF.

The chain has TRBV3-1 (or the pseudogene TRBV3-2) and TRBJ1-3, with a tentative D call TRBD1 (6 bases). V shed 5 bases and J shed 1 base, with 9 bases lying between them. Germline assignment: CDR1 LGHDT and CDR2 YNNKEL (reference sequence). CDR3 length: 14 residues. The CDR3 nucleotides read TGTGCCAGCAGCTATACAGGGTCTGGAAACACCATATATTTT. Its translation: CASSYTGSGNTIYF.

The chain carries TRBV7-2 and TRBJ2-5; no clear D. Germline V gene data show CDR1 as SGHTA and CDR2 as FQGNSA. This CDR3 spans 11 amino acids. Trimming cost V 4 bases and J 5 bases, with 5 bases left between them. The CDR3 loop reads CASSSRETQYF. CDR3 DNA sequence: TGTGCCAGCAGCTCCAGGGAGACCCAGTACTTC.

The J gene is TRBJ2-5, the V gene TRBV7-2, with TRBD2 matching over 15 bases. CDR1 and CDR2 (germline): SGHTA, FQGNSA. V shed 4 bases, J shed 4 bases, and the junction held 7 bases outside the gene matches. The CDR3 runs to 17 residues. CDR3 coding DNA: TGTGCCAGCAGCTCTCCGGGACTAGCGGGGGGATCAGAGACCCAGTACTTC. Translation gives CASSSPGLAGGSETQYF.

This chain links TRBV28 with TRBJ2-1; 15 nucleotides match TRBD2. The CDR3 has 16 amino acids. CDR1 is MDHEN, CDR2 SYDVKM, per germline. J lost 10 bases, V lost 6 bases, and 10 bases had no gene match. CDR3 DNA: TGTGCCAGCAGCCCCGGGACTAGCGGGAGGAGGGGGGAGCAGTTCTTC. It is translated as CASSPGTSGRRGEQFF.

This clone was seen a handful of times. The rearrangement links TRBV5-1 to TRBJ1-2; D uncertain. V was clipped by 0 bases and J by 14 bases, with 17 bases between them. The CDR3 consists of 13 residues. The germline CDR1 and CDR2 sequences are SGHRS and YFSETQ. As DNA, the CDR3 is TGCGCCAGCAGCTTGGTACAGATGGAACGTTGGACCTTC. This codes for CASSLVQMERWTF.

The rearrangement joins TRBV25-1 to TRBJ1-2; 7 bases are shared with TRBD1. The CDR3 is 14 residues long. Germline V gene lookup returns CDR1 MGHDK and CDR2 SYGVNS. V shed 6 bases, J shed 2 bases, and the junction held 6 bases outside the gene matches. The CDR3 protein is CASSPTGRNYGYTF. The CDR3 nucleotides are TGTGCCAGCAGCCCGACAGGGAGAAACTATGGCTACACCTTC.

This clone was seen a few times. The chain has TRBV6-6 and TRBJ2-2; D unclear. The CDR3 loop spans 13 amino acids. CDR1 is MNHNY, CDR2 SVGAGI, per germline (reference sequence). V was trimmed by 6 bases and J by 4 bases, leaving 9 bases between them. The CDR3 DNA is TGTGCCAGCAGGTACCCTACCACCGGGGAGCTGTTTTTT. This sequence encodes CASRYPTTGELFF.

The sample holds one count of this clone. The CDR3 reads CASSSARWLAQYF. In DNA form, the CDR3 reads TGTGCCAGCAGCTCGGCGCGGTGGTTGGCCCAGTACTTC. This sequence joins TRBV3-1 (or the pseudogene TRBV3-2) and TRBJ2-5; D unresolved. The CDR3 consists of 13 residues. Germline V CDR1 and CDR2: LGHDT, YNNKEL (reference sequence). Trimming took 5 bases from V and 9 from J, leaving 16 bases between them.

The chain recombines TRBV30 with TRBJ2-1, with a weak D call TRBD2 (5 bases). This CDR3 has 12 amino acids. V was shortened by 0 bases and J by 9 bases, with 9 bases between the two germline ends. The germline V gene encodes CDR1 GTSNPN and CDR2 SVGIG (reference sequence). The CDR3 DNA follows: TGTGCCTGGAGTGTAGCCCGGGGTGAGCAGTTCTTC. It encodes CAWSVARGEQFF.

The chain has TRBV3-1 (or the pseudogene TRBV3-2) and TRBJ1-2; D remains ambiguous. Germline CDR1 and CDR2: LGHDT and YNNKEL (reference sequence). The CDR3 has 14 residues. V lost 2 bases to trimming and J lost 0 bases, with 7 bases between them. The CDR3 here is CASSQNAANYGYTF. In nucleotides, the CDR3 is TGTGCCAGCAGCCAAAACGCAGCTAACTATGGCTACACCTTC.

The chain links TRBV6-5 to TRBJ1-6; TRBD1 is a possible D gene (5 bases). V was clipped by 5 bases and J by 14 bases, with 13 bases between them. CDR1 is MNHEY and CDR2 is SVGAGI in the germline V gene. The CDR3 has 12 residues. This CDR3 is CASSHPGTSLHF. The CDR3 DNA follows: TGTGCCAGCAGTCACCCGGGGACTTCCCTCCACTTT.

The V and J genes are TRBV18 and TRBJ1-1; TRBD1 agrees at 10 bases. In germline, CDR1 is KGHSH, CDR2 LQKENI. Trimming removed 1 base from V and 1 base from J; junction bases left unmatched: 9. This CDR3 comprises 18 residues. The CDR3 region has the DNA TGTGCCAGCTCACCACTCGAGACAGGGGGCAGAGGGAACACTGAAGCTTTCTTT. Translating gives CASSPLETGGRGNTEAFF.

The rearrangement uses TRBV5-5 and TRBJ2-7; 9 nucleotides match TRBD2. Germline V gene lookup returns CDR1 SGHKS and CDR2 YYEKEE (reference sequence). Trimming cost V 4 bases and J 2 bases; bases outside gene matches: 4. This CDR3 contains 14 residues. DNA for the CDR3: TGTGCCAGCAGCCTAGAGCGGGGGGCCTACGAGCAGTACTTC. Residues: CASSLERGAYEQYF.